The 10 T cell receptor beta chains below all came from one sample that was sequenced in a study of T-cell memory formation after mild COVID-19. TCRdb re-derived calls from the 5' RACE reads in MiXCR, one entry per CDR3 protein. The data contain roughly 110,000 distinct CDR3 sequences, approximately 17% of them singletons. The specimen was PBMCs or a T cell subset sorted from them (not recorded which). Receptors originate from an adult woman who had mild COVID-19 (a few samples of this study predate the infection). Cell type and time point are not known.

Many counts were recorded for this clonotype. One end of the junction fails to match germline, which may point to a read error. The rearrangement links TRBV7-2 to TRBJ2-3; D is ambiguous. This CDR3 contains 11 residues. From germline, CDR1 is SGHTA and CDR2 FQGNSA. CDR3 region: CASSFQDAQYF. As DNA, the CDR3 is TGTGCCAGCAGCTTCCAAGATGCGCAGTATTTT.

The rearrangement joins TRBV2 to TRBJ2-5, with D perhaps matching TRBD1 or TRBD2 (5 bases each). CDR3 length equals 16 residues. V was shortened by 7 bases and J by 0 bases, with 18 bases between the two germline ends. CDR1 SNHLY and CDR2 FYNNEI come from the germline V gene. CDR3 protein: CASKRAGRPYQETQYF. CDR3 in DNA: TGTGCCAGCAAGAGGGCAGGGCGACCGTACCAAGAGACCCAGTACTTC.

This clonotype turned up a few times. The genes are TRBV7-9 and TRBJ2-5; unclear D gene. There are 13 residues in the CDR3. CDR1 is SEHNR and CDR2 is FQNEAQ in the germline V gene (reference sequence). Trimming took 2 bases from V and 1 from J, leaving 5 bases between them. CDR3 in DNA: TGTGCCAGCAGCTTAAGGGCCCAAGAGACCCAGTACTTC. It translates to CASSLRAQETQYF.

This clonotype was counted between two and nine times. This chain uses TRBV9 with TRBJ1-2; TRBD1 matches at 7 bases. This CDR3 has 15 amino acids. Germline V gene lookup returns CDR1 SGDLS and CDR2 YYNGEE. V dropped 3 bases and J dropped 6; count of bases not matched to a gene: 11. In nucleotides, the CDR3 is TGTGCCAGCAGCGCCACTGATACAGGGGTAAATGGCTACACCTTC. This sequence encodes CASSATDTGVNGYTF.

The V call is TRBV29-1, the J call TRBJ1-1; no firm D call. The germline V gene encodes CDR1 SQVTM and CDR2 ANQGSEA. CDR3 length: 12 residues. Trimming stripped 7 bases from V and 2 bases from J, with 11 bases between. Here the CDR3 reads CSAPEGNTEAFF. The CDR3 DNA follows: TGCAGCGCACCGGAGGGAAACACTGAAGCTTTCTTT.

The chain uses TRBV5-4 and TRBJ2-1, with unresolved D. The CDR3 loop spans 17 amino acids. Trimming took 0 bases from V and 6 from J, leaving 19 bases between them. From germline, CDR1 is SGHNT and CDR2 YYREEE (reference sequence). DNA for the CDR3: TGTGCCAGCAGCTTGGGGCTAGAAGGATGGGATATCAATGAGCAGTTCTTC. Its protein is CASSLGLEGWDINEQFF.

DNA for the CDR3: TGCGCCAGCATCGATGGCTACACCTTC. Translated: CASIDGYTF. The chain recombines TRBV5-1 with TRBJ1-2; D is uncertain. Trimming left V 6 bases short and J 6 bases short, with 3 bases between. Per the germline V gene, CDR1 is SGHRS and CDR2 is YFSETQ. CDR3 size: 9 residues.

The sample holds a few counts of this clonotype. CDR3 protein: CASSPHRGAEAFF. The CDR3, as DNA: TGTGCCAGCAGTCCTCACCGGGGCGCTGAAGCTTTCTTT. The V gene is TRBV7-2, the J gene TRBJ1-1, with a tentative D call TRBD1 (5 bases). Trimming stripped 6 bases from V and 6 bases from J, with 14 bases between. This CDR3 is 13 amino acids long. CDR1 is SGHTA and CDR2 is FQGNSA in the germline V gene.

The chain has TRBV13 and TRBJ2-7, with a tentative D call TRBD2 (5 bases). The CDR3 length is 15 residues. Germline lookup yields CDR1 PRHDT and CDR2 FYEKMQ (reference sequence). Trimming took off 0 bases at V and 0 bases at J, with 9 bases between the two ends. CDR3 amino acids: CASSLGTGFSYEQYF. The CDR3 nucleotides read TGTGCCAGCAGCTTAGGCACGGGGTTCTCCTACGAGCAGTACTTC.

This clonotype was detected only a few times. V and J are TRBV7-8 and TRBJ1-2; TRBD1 matches at 11 bases. The V segment lost 1 base and the J segment 4 bases; nucleotides outside the gene matches: 5. This CDR3 region has 16 residues. Germline V gene sequence: CDR1 SGHVS, CDR2 FQNEAQ. CDR3 DNA: TGTGCCAGCAGCTTAGGGAGGACAGGGGGCGTCTATGGCTACACCTTC. Amino acids: CASSLGRTGGVYGYTF. The whole variable domain, filled in from reference TRBV7-8 and TRBJ1-2, reads GAGVSQSPRYKVAKRGQDVALRCDPISGHVSLFWYQQALGQGPEFLTYFQNEAQLDKSGLPSDRFFAERPEGSVSTLKIQRTQQEDSAVYLCASSLGRTGGVYGYTFGSGTRLTVV.